The clone carrying this T cell receptor beta chain has a handful of counts. What it recognizes is unknown. The primer mix had 60 Vbeta and 13 Jbeta primers. Data came from immunoSEQ multiplex PCR; TCRdb stores just in-frame clones and leaves some out. The sample lists about 200,000 clones, around 77% seen once, with under 3% in the top ten. The data are from a study of cytomegalovirus exposure and HLA in healthy donors. CDR1 MNHEY and CDR2 SMNVEV come from the germline V gene (reference sequence). V shed 2 bases, J shed 3 bases, and the junction held 8 bases outside the gene matches. This CDR3 has 16 amino acids. Regarding the study as a whole: Analysis performed later showed TCR beta chains linked to HLA being more clonally expanded than equally common others.

This rearrangement joins TRBV27 to TRBJ1-2, with 8 bases lining up with TRBD1. This clonotype was obtained from a woman in her twenties or thirties in good health and CMV-seronegative. Material: PBMCs. DNA of the CDR3: TGTGCCAGCAGTTTAGGGAGGACAGGGCGCCACTATGGCTACACCTTC. Its translation is CASSLGRTGRHYGYTF.